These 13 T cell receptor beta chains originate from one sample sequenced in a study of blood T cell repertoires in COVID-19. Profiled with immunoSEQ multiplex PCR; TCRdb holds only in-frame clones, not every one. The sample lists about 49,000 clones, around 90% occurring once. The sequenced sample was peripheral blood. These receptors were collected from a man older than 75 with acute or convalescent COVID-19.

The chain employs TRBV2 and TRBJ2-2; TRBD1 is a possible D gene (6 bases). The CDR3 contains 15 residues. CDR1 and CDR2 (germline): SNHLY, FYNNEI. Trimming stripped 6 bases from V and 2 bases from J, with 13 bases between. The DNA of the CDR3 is TGTGCCAGCAGGCAGGCTGGGGGCAACACCGGGGAGCTGTTTTTT. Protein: CASRQAGGNTGELFF.

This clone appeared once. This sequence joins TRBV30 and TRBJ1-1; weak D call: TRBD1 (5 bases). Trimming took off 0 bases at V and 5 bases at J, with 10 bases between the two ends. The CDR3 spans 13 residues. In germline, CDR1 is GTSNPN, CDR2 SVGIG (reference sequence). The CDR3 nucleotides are TGTGCCTGGAGTGTAGGAGGGGTTACTGAAGCTTTCTTT. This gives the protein CAWSVGGVTEAFF.

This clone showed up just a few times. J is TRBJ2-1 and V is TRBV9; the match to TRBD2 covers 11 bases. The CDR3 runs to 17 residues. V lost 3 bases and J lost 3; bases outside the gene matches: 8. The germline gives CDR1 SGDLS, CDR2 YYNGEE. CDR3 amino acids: CASSAITLAGGYNEQFF. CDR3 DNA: TGTGCCAGCAGCGCGATAACCCTAGCGGGGGGCTACAATGAGCAGTTCTTC.

CDR3 in amino acids: CASSSPKTGTGGDYGYTF. The CDR3 DNA follows: TGTGCCAGCAGCTCCCCGAAGACAGGGACAGGGGGCGACTATGGCTACACCTTC. The V and J genes are TRBV5-4 and TRBJ1-2; TRBD1 aligns across 12 bases. The V gene end was trimmed by 3 bases and the J gene end by 3 bases; junction bases not matched to a gene: 12. This CDR3 is 18 amino acids long. Germline loops: CDR1 SGHNT, CDR2 YYREEE (reference sequence).

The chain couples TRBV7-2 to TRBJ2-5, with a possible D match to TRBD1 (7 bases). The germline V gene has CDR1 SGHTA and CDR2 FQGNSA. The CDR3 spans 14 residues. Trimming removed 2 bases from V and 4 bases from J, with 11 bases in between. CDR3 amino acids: CASSLTRGVETQYF. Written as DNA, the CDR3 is TGTGCCAGCAGCTTAACCAGGGGGGTAGAGACCCAGTACTTC.

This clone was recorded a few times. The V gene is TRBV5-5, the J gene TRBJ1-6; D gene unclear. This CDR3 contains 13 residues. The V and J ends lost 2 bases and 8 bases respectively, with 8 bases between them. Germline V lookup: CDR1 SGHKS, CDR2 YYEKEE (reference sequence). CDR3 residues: CASSLLRDSPLHF. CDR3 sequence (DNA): TGTGCCAGCAGCTTATTACGGGATTCACCCCTCCACTTT.

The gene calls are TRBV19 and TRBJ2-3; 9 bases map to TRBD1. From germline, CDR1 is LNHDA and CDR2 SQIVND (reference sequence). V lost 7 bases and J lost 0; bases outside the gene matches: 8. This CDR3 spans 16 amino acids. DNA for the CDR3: TGTGCCAGTACCTCGGCACAGGGGGCTAGCACAGATACGCAGTATTTT. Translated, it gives CASTSAQGASTDTQYF. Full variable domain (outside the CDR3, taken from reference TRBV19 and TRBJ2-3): DGGITQSPKYLFRKEGQNVTLSCEQNLNHDAMYWYRQDPGQGLRLIYYSQIVNDFQKGDIAEGYSVSREKKESFPLTVTSAQKNPTAFYLCASTSAQGASTDTQYFGPGTRLTVL.

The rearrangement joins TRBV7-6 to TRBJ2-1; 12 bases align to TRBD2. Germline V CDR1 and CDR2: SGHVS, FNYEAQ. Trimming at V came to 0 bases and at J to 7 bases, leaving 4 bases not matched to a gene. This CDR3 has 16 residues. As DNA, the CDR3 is TGTGCCAGCAGCTTAGCCGCAGGACTAGCGGGAAATGAGCAGTTCTTC. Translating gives CASSLAAGLAGNEQFF.

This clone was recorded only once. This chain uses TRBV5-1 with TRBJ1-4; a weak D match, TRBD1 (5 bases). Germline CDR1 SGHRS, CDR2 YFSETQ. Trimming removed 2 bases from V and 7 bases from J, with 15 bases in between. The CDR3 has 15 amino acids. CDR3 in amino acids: CASSFAQAPGEKLFF. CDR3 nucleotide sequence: TGCGCCAGCAGCTTTGCACAGGCGCCCGGTGAAAAACTGTTTTTT.

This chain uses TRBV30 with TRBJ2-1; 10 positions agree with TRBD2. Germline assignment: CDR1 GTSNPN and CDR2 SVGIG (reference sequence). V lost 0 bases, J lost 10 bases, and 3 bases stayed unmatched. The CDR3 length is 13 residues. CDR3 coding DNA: TGTGCCTGGAGTGTGCGGACTAGCGGAGAGCAGTTCTTC. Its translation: CAWSVRTSGEQFF.

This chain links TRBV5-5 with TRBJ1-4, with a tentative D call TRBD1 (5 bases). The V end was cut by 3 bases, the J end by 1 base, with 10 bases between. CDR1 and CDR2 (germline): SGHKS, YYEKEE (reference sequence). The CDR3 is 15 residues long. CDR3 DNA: TGTGCCAGCAGCTCAGGCGGGGGAACTAATGAAAAACTGTTTTTT. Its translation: CASSSGGGTNEKLFF.

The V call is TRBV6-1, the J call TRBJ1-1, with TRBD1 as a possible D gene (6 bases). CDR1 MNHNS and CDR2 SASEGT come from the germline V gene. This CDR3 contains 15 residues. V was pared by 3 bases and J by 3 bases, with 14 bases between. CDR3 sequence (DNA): TGTGCCAGCAGTGATCTAATGGGACATTACACTGAAGCTTTCTTT. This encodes CASSDLMGHYTEAFF.

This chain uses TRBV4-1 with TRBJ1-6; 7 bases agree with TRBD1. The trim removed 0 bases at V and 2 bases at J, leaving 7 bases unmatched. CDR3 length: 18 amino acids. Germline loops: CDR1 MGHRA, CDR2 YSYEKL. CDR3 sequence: CASSQDLPGGPYNSPLHF. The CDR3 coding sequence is TGCGCCAGCAGCCAAGACCTCCCAGGGGGTCCCTATAATTCACCCCTCCACTTT.